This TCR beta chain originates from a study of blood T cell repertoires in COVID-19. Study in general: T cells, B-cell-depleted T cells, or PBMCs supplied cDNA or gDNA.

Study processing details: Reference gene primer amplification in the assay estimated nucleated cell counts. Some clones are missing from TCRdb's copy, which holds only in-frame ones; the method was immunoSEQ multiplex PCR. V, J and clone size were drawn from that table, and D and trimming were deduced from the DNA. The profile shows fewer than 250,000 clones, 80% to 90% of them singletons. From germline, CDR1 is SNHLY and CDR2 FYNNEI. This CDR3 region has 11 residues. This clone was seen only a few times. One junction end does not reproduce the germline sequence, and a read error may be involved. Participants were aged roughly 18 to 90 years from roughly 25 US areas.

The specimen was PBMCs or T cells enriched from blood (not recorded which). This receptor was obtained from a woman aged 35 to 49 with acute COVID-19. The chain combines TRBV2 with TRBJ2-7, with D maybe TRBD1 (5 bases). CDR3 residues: CASSEEGAPQF. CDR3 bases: TGTGCCAGCAGTGAAGAAGGGGCCCCGCAGTTC.